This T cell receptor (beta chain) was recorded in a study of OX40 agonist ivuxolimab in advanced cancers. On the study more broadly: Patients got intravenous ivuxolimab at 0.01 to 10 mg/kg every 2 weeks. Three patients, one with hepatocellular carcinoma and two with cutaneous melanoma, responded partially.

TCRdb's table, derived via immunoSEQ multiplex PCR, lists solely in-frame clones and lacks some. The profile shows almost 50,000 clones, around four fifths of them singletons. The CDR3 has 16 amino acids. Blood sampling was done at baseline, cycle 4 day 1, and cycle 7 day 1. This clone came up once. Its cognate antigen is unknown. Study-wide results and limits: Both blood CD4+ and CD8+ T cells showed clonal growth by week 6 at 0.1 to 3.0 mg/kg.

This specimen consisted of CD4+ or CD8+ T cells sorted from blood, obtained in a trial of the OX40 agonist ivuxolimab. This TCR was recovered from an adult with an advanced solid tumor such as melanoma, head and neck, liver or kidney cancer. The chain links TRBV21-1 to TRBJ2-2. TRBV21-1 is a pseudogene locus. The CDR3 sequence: CARPSFFSLNTGELFF. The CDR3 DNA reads TGTGCCAGACCATCCTTCTTTTCCCTGAACACCGGGGAGCTGTTTTTT.